This T cell receptor beta chain is from a study of OX40 agonist ivuxolimab in advanced cancers. Notes on the study in general: Clonal expansion in partial responders at 0.1-3.0 mg/kg ranked among the lowest.

With respect to this clone: Its antigen is as yet unknown.

The assay was immunoSEQ multiplex PCR, and TCRdb's table has in-frame clones only and misses some. The sample lists 15,000 to 25,000 clones; approximately 80% were seen once. The germline V gene encodes CDR1 SGHTA and CDR2 FQGTGA. CDR3 length equals 13 residues. The J segment lost 9 bases and the V segment lost 11 bases, leaving 8 bases of the junction unmatched. The TCR was taken from an adult with an advanced solid tumor such as melanoma, head and neck, liver or kidney cancer. Sequencing was performed on CD4+ or CD8+ T cells sorted from blood, taken in a trial of the OX40 agonist ivuxolimab. The V call is TRBV7-3, the J call TRBJ2-1, with TRBD1 matching 12 bases. The CDR3 nucleotides are TGTGCCTGGTCGGGACAGGGGGCAGTTGAGCAGTTCTTC. Its translation: CAWSGQGAVEQFF.